These 10 T cell receptor beta chains were all obtained from the same sample, sequenced in a study of T cells after yellow fever vaccination. TCRdb passed the 5' RACE reads through MiXCR, listing each CDR3 protein once. The sample holds hundreds of thousands of distinct CDR3 sequences, less than 20% seen once. Sequencing used PBMCs, obtained 5 days after the first yellow fever vaccination. Receptors originate from a young man who received the YFV17D yellow fever vaccine.

V is TRBV5-1 and J is TRBJ2-2; 7 nucleotides match TRBD1. There are 13 residues in the CDR3. Germline lookup yields CDR1 SGHRS and CDR2 YFSETQ. V was pared by 9 bases and J by 6 bases, with 8 bases of the junction left unmatched. CDR3 nucleotide sequence: TGCGCCACCTCTCCCGACAGGGCCGGGGAGCTGTTTTTT. As protein: CATSPDRAGELFF. The whole variable domain, filled in from reference TRBV5-1 and TRBJ2-2, reads KAGVTQTPRYLIKTRGQQVTLSCSPISGHRSVSWYQQTPGQGLQFLFEYFSETQRNKGNFPGRFSGRQFSNSRSEMNVSTLELGDSALYLCATSPDRAGELFFGEGSRLTVL.

The chain joins TRBV6-2 or TRBV6-3 to TRBJ2-5, with 9 bases identical to TRBD2. The V gene end was trimmed by 8 bases and the J gene end by 2 bases; junction bases not matched to a gene: 3. The CDR3 sequence is 13 residues long. The germline CDR1 and CDR2 sequences are MNHEY and SVGEGT. The CDR3 DNA is TGTGCCAGCGGCGGGGGGGAGCAAGAGACCCAGTACTTC. Its translation is CASGGGEQETQYF.

J is TRBJ2-1 and V is TRBV3-1; possibly TRBD1 or TRBD2 for D (5 bases each). The length of the CDR3 is 15 residues. Germline CDR1 and CDR2: LGHDT and YNNKEL (reference sequence). V was clipped by 1 base and J by 10 bases, with 17 bases between them. The CDR3 DNA is TGTGCCAGCAGCCAAGGGGGGATAGCGAGGCCGGAGCAGTTCTTC. This gives the protein CASSQGGIARPEQFF.

A few counts support this clonotype. The rearrangement links TRBV5-1 to TRBJ2-7, with D possibly TRBD1 on 5 matching bases. The V and J ends lost 1 base and 6 bases respectively, with 14 bases between them. The CDR3 spans 14 residues. Germline V lookup: CDR1 SGHRS, CDR2 YFSETQ. In DNA form, the CDR3 reads TGCGCCAGCAGCTTGTTTCCAGGGCCCACCGAGCAGTACTTC. It encodes CASSLFPGPTEQYF. The whole variable domain, filled in from reference TRBV5-1 and TRBJ2-7, reads KAGVTQTPRYLIKTRGQQVTLSCSPISGHRSVSWYQQTPGQGLQFLFEYFSETQRNKGNFPGRFSGRQFSNSRSEMNVSTLELGDSALYLCASSLFPGPTEQYFGPGTRLTVT.

V gene TRBV18 combines with J gene TRBJ1-5; 7 nucleotides line up with TRBD1. In germline, CDR1 is KGHSH, CDR2 LQKENI. V shed 5 bases and J 3 bases; nucleotides not matched to a gene: 10. The CDR3 extends over 16 amino acids. The CDR3 region has the DNA TGTGCCAGCTCAAGCACGGGACAGCGGAACAATCAGCCCCAGCATTTT. Translating gives CASSSTGQRNNQPQHF. Variable domain in full (rest from reference TRBV18 and TRBJ1-5): NAGVMQNPRHLVRRRGQEARLRCSPMKGHSHVYWYRQLPEEGLKFMVYLQKENIIDESGMPKERFSAEFPKEGPSILRIQQVVRGDSAAYFCASSSTGQRNNQPQHFGDGTRLSIL.

The CDR3 DNA is TGTGCCAGCAGACTAGTCCATACGCAGTATTTT. This translates into CASRLVHTQYF. This sequence joins TRBV6-2 or TRBV6-3 and TRBJ2-3; tentatively, D is TRBD2 (5 bases). Looked up from germline, CDR1 is MNHEY and CDR2 is SVGEGT. The V gene lost 6 bases and the J gene lost 7 bases, with 8 bases spanning the gap. The length of the CDR3 is 11 residues.

The chain recombines TRBV20-1 with TRBJ2-6; a weak D match, TRBD2 (6 bases). This CDR3 region has 16 residues. The V gene lost 0 bases and the J gene lost 0 bases, with 9 bases spanning the gap. Germline-derived CDR1 and CDR2 are DFQATT and SNEGSKA (reference sequence). CDR3 protein: CSARDLGSSGANVLTF. The DNA of the CDR3 is TGCAGTGCTAGAGATCTCGGGAGCTCTGGGGCCAACGTCCTGACTTTC.

This clonotype was observed many times. The chain has TRBV4-2 and TRBJ2-3; D perhaps matches TRBD2 (5 bases). CDR1 LGHNA and CDR2 YNFKEQ come from the germline V gene. V was cut by 1 base and J by 3 bases, with 8 bases left in between. The CDR3 runs to 14 residues. Here the CDR3 DNA reads TGTGCCAGCAGCCAAGCGGGGAAAACAGATACGCAGTATTTT. Its translation: CASSQAGKTDTQYF.

The V gene is TRBV7-9, the J gene TRBJ1-6; the D is unclear. Germline CDR1 is SEHNR and CDR2 is FQNEAQ (reference sequence). Trimming took off 7 bases at V and 9 bases at J, with 16 bases between the two ends. The CDR3 loop spans 14 amino acids. Here the CDR3 reads CASTLSALGSPLHF. CDR3 nucleotides: TGTGCCAGCACCTTGTCAGCTCTTGGTTCACCCCTCCACTTT.

The chain recombines TRBV7-9 with TRBJ1-6, with a tentative D call TRBD1 (5 bases). V was trimmed by 3 bases and J by 9 bases, leaving 12 bases between them. The CDR3 is 14 amino acids. Germline V gene sequence: CDR1 SEHNR, CDR2 FQNEAQ (reference sequence). CDR3 loop: CASSFEGFSSPLHF. The DNA for the CDR3 is TGTGCCAGCAGCTTTGAGGGGTTCTCTTCACCCCTCCACTTT.